Below, 19 T cell receptor beta chains from the same sample are listed, as sequenced in a study of cytomegalovirus exposure and HLA in healthy donors (dated by TCRdb to the late 2010s). Library creation used the immunoSEQ multiplex PCR assay. TCRdb holds this immuneACCESS table with in-frame rearrangements only. Some clones are missing; in checked studies, unresolved V genes explain under half, and the rest has no known cause. Counted in this sample were roughly 250,000 clones; roughly 90% of them appeared once. Together, the top ten hold 0.35% to 0.45% of the sample. Sequencing input: PBMCs. Source of these receptors: a woman younger than 35 in good health and CMV-seronegative.

This clone was recorded only once. This sequence joins TRBV6-1 and TRBJ1-6; 8 bases map to TRBD1. The V and J ends lost 3 bases and 5 bases, in that order; junction bases with no gene match: 9. Germline V gives CDR1 MNHNS, CDR2 SASEGT. The CDR3 length is 17 residues. CDR3: CASSDPQGVGDNSPLHF. CDR3 sequence (DNA): TGTGCCAGCAGTGACCCACAGGGGGTTGGGGATAATTCACCCCTCCACTTT.

This clone was seen only once. This same CDR3 is encoded by further DNA sequences in the sample. The J gene is TRBJ1-1, the V gene TRBV28; TRBD1 is a possible D gene (5 bases). This CDR3 region has 11 residues. V was pared by 5 bases and J by 7 bases, with 8 bases between. The V gene's germline CDR1 is MDHEN and CDR2 SYDVKM. Here the CDR3 reads CASSAGIEAFF. The CDR3 DNA is TGTGCCAGCAGTGCAGGGATTGAAGCTTTCTTT.

The rearrangement uses TRBV6-5 and TRBJ2-3, with a tentative D call TRBD1 (5 bases). Germline V gene sequence: CDR1 MNHEY, CDR2 SVGAGI. Trimming stripped 5 bases from V and 3 bases from J, with 9 bases between. This CDR3 region has 13 residues. The CDR3 spells CASSETATDTQYF. CDR3 DNA: TGTGCCAGCAGTGAGACAGCAACAGATACGCAGTATTTT.

The chain links TRBV5-1 to TRBJ2-3, with 7 positions matching TRBD2. This CDR3 contains 15 residues. V lost 4 bases to trimming and J lost 0 bases; unmatched junction nucleotides: 5. Germline CDR1 SGHRS, CDR2 YFSETQ. Written as DNA, the CDR3 is TGCGCCAGCAGCCTCCGGGACTACAGCACAGATACGCAGTATTTT. Protein sequence: CASSLRDYSTDTQYF.

The chain couples TRBV28 to TRBJ1-4; D possibly corresponds to TRBD1 (6 bases). Germline CDR1 is MDHEN and CDR2 is SYDVKM. Trimming shortened V by 8 bases and J by 5 bases, and 15 bases separated the two germline ends. The CDR3 is made up of 14 amino acids. CDR3 sequence reads: CASSRTAQNEKLFF. CDR3 bases: TGTGCCAGCTCCCGGACAGCGCAAAATGAAAAACTGTTTTTT.

This clone was seen a single time. The genes are TRBV9 and TRBJ1-6; weak D call: TRBD1 (6 bases). Trimming stripped 0 bases from V and 10 bases from J, with 11 bases between. Per the germline V gene, CDR1 is SGDLS and CDR2 is YYNGEE. The CDR3 is made up of 14 amino acids. In DNA form, the CDR3 reads TGTGCCAGCAGCGTAGAACAGGGCGGCTCACCCCTCCACTTT. Its protein is CASSVEQGGSPLHF.

The V gene is TRBV28, the J gene TRBJ2-7, with D maybe TRBD1 (5 bases). The germline V gene encodes CDR1 MDHEN and CDR2 SYDVKM. Deletions cut 4 bases from V and 2 bases from J, with 9 bases between. The CDR3 consists of 13 residues. CDR3 loop: CASSSTATYEQYF. CDR3 nucleotide sequence: TGTGCCAGCAGTTCGACAGCTACCTACGAGCAGTACTTC.

The chain links TRBV6-1 to TRBJ1-5; maybe TRBD1 (5 bases). Germline V gives CDR1 MNHNS, CDR2 SASEGT. Trimming stripped 1 base from V and 0 bases from J, with 13 bases between. This CDR3 contains 17 residues. The CDR3 is CASSEEETVYSNQPQHF. DNA for the CDR3: TGTGCCAGCAGTGAAGAAGAGACAGTATATAGCAATCAGCCCCAGCATTTT.

The chain recombines TRBV5-1 with TRBJ2-5; 11 positions match TRBD2. Germline CDR1 reads SGHRS; CDR2 reads YFSETQ. The CDR3 extends over 18 amino acids. The V and J ends lost 4 bases and 1 base, in that order; junction bases with no gene match: 12. The CDR3 protein is CASSLLVSSGGTQETQYF. CDR3 nucleotide sequence: TGCGCCAGCAGCCTGTTAGTGTCTAGCGGGGGGACCCAAGAGACCCAGTACTTC.

V and J are TRBV10-2 and TRBJ1-3; D call uncertain. This CDR3 comprises 12 residues. CDR1 WSHSY and CDR2 SAAADI come from the germline V gene. V was trimmed by 8 bases and J by 0 bases, leaving 5 bases between them. For the CDR3, the DNA is TGCGCCAGCGTCGGCTCTGGAAACACCATATATTTT. Amino acid sequence: CASVGSGNTIYF.

The chain employs TRBV4-3 and TRBJ2-7, with D maybe TRBD2 (6 bases). This CDR3 has 15 residues. V was clipped by 0 bases and J by 5 bases, with 14 bases between them. Germline CDR1 is LGHNA and CDR2 is YSLEER. CDR3 nucleotide sequence: TGCGCCAGCAGCCAAGACGGCGGGGTTGGCAACGAGCAGTACTTC. Its protein is CASSQDGGVGNEQYF.

The V gene is TRBV4-3, the J gene TRBJ2-3; TRBD2 aligns across 7 bases. The CDR3 has 17 residues. Germline CDR1 and CDR2: LGHNA and YSLEER. The V segment lost 0 bases and the J segment 3 bases; nucleotides outside the gene matches: 9. CDR3 loop: CASSQDRNGGRTDTQYF. The CDR3 coding sequence is TGCGCCAGCAGCCAAGATAGGAACGGGGGGAGGACAGATACGCAGTATTTT.

The chain employs TRBV6-6 and TRBJ2-7; maybe TRBD2 (6 bases). The CDR3 contains 14 residues. V lost 3 bases and J 6 bases, leaving 15 bases between the germline ends. Per germline, CDR1 MNHNY and CDR2 SVGAGI (reference sequence). CDR3 sequence reads: CASSYVGREAEQYV. The CDR3 DNA is TGTGCCAGCAGTTATGTAGGCAGGGAGGCCGAGCAGTACGTC.

The gene calls are TRBV5-6 and TRBJ1-1; tentatively, D is TRBD1 (6 bases). CDR3 length: 14 amino acids. Trimming pared 2 bases from V and 5 bases from J, leaving 13 bases between. CDR1 and CDR2 (germline): SGHDT, YYEEEE. The CDR3 DNA reads TGTGCCAGCAGCTTAGTGGACAGTCTAACTGAAGCTTTCTTT. Protein product: CASSLVDSLTEAFF.

The rearrangement links TRBV27 to TRBJ1-5, with 7 nucleotides matching TRBD1. The CDR3 is made up of 17 amino acids. CDR1 is MNHEY and CDR2 is SMNVEV in the germline V gene (reference sequence). Losses at the gene ends were 5 bases for V and 0 bases for J; bases not matched to a gene: 10. Here the CDR3 DNA reads TGTGCCAGCAGTCCAAATGGGGACAGCCATAGCAATCAGCCCCAGCATTTT. It specifies CASSPNGDSHSNQPQHF.

The J gene is TRBJ2-1, the V gene TRBV29-1, with 8 bases identical to TRBD2. There are 16 residues in the CDR3. Germline values: CDR1 SQVTM, CDR2 ANQGSEA. The trim removed 3 bases at V and 1 base at J, leaving 8 bases unmatched. CDR3 nucleotide sequence: TGCAGCGTTGAGATTGCGGGGGGACCTTCCTACAATGAGCAGTTCTTC. It yields the protein CSVEIAGGPSYNEQFF.

The chain recombines TRBV7-6 with TRBJ1-1; D remains unclear. CDR1 is SGHVS and CDR2 is FNYEAQ in the germline V gene. CDR3 length: 13 amino acids. V lost 2 bases to trimming and J lost 5 bases, with 9 bases between them. DNA of the CDR3: TGTGCCAGCAGCTTATCAACTTGGACTGAAGCTTTCTTT. Translated, it gives CASSLSTWTEAFF. Filled out from reference TRBV7-6 and TRBJ1-1, the complete variable domain reads GAGVSQSPRYKVTKRGQDVALRCDPISGHVSLYWYRQALGQGPEFLTYFNYEAQQDKSGLPNDRFSAERPEGSISTLTIQRTEQRDSAMYRCASSLSTWTEAFFGQGTRLTVV.

The CDR3 DNA sequence: TGTGCCAGCAGTTTAGCTAGCGGGGGGCCTTGGAGAGCGCAGTATTTT. Its translation is CASSLASGGPWRAQYF. This rearrangement joins TRBV28 to TRBJ2-3, with TRBD2 matching over 11 bases. Germline-derived CDR1 and CDR2 are MDHEN and SYDVKM. CDR3 length: 16 residues. The ends lost 2 bases at V and 10 bases at J; junction bases unmatched: 11.

The chain carries TRBV27 and TRBJ2-7; 7 nucleotides align to TRBD2. Per germline, CDR1 MNHEY and CDR2 SMNVEV (reference sequence). Unmatched junction bases numbered 4, after V lost 5 bases and J lost 3 bases. This CDR3 region has 13 residues. CDR3 coding DNA: TGTGCCAGCAGTGATGGGGGGGTCTACGAGCAGTACTTC. It encodes CASSDGGVYEQYF.